These 17 T cell receptor beta chains share one sample of origin, sequenced in a study of T cell repertoires and HLA-DP antigens. No antigen is known for these receptors. Repertoires were generated with immunoSEQ multiplex PCR, while TCRdb's copy carries only in-frame clones and drops some. The data contain approximately 90,000 clones, about 89% of them singletons. The specimen sequenced was CD4+ T cells from PBMCs. These receptor sequences come from a man aged 50 to 59 in good health and CMV-seronegative.

About this clone itself: This CDR3 is also generated by other DNA sequences in the sample. The chain carries TRBV7-6 and TRBJ2-3; D is ambiguous. V was clipped by 1 base and J by 6 bases, with 8 bases between them. Germline CDR1 is SGHVS and CDR2 is FNYEAQ. This CDR3 has 13 residues. CDR3 DNA sequence: TGTGCCAGCAGCTTAGGGGTAGGGGATACGCAGTATTTT. It is translated as CASSLGVGDTQYF.

V is TRBV29-1 and J is TRBJ2-1, with 11 nucleotides matching TRBD2. Germline-derived CDR1 and CDR2 are SQVTM and ANQGSEA. The CDR3 has 14 amino acids. V lost 6 bases, J lost 2 bases, and 3 bases stayed unmatched. CDR3 DNA sequence: TGCAGCGTCGGGACTAGCGGCACCTACAATGAGCAGTTCTTC. Its translation: CSVGTSGTYNEQFF.

The chain recombines TRBV9 with TRBJ2-7; tentatively, D is TRBD2 (8 bases). Germline assignment: CDR1 SGDLS and CDR2 YYNGEE. The CDR3 is 15 residues long. The ends were cut back, 3 bases at V and 1 base at J, with 14 bases in the middle. CDR3 in amino acids: CASSARGGQSYEQYF. In nucleotides, the CDR3 is TGTGCCAGCAGCGCCCGGGGGGGACAGTCCTACGAGCAGTACTTC. The complete variable domain, with remaining parts taken from reference TRBV9 and TRBJ2-7, reads DSGVTQTPKHLITATGQRVTLRCSPRSGDLSVYWYQQSLDQGLQFLIQYYNGEERAKGNILERFSAQQFPDLHSELNLSSLELGDSALYFCASSARGGQSYEQYFGPGTRLTVT.

The V and J genes are TRBV2 and TRBJ2-3; D might be TRBD2 (6 bases). Germline lookup yields CDR1 SNHLY and CDR2 FYNNEI. The CDR3 is made up of 15 amino acids. Trimming stripped 4 bases from V and 2 bases from J, with 13 bases between. In DNA form, the CDR3 reads TGTGCCAGCAGTGTCGGGAGCGGAAACACAGATACGCAGTATTTT. Residues: CASSVGSGNTDTQYF.

The chain is built from TRBV29-1 and TRBJ2-1; 7 positions match TRBD1. With V trimmed by 3 bases and J by 0 bases, 5 bases remained unmatched. CDR1 SQVTM and CDR2 ANQGSEA come from the germline V gene. This CDR3 contains 15 residues. DNA for the CDR3: TGCAGCGTTGACCCGACAGGGAGCTCCTACAATGAGCAGTTCTTC. This codes for CSVDPTGSSYNEQFF.

The V call is TRBV27, the J call TRBJ1-1; D unresolved. Germline lookup yields CDR1 MNHEY and CDR2 SMNVEV (reference sequence). With 3 bases removed from V and 2 bases from J, the gap between germline ends came to 10 bases. CDR3 length equals 14 residues. The CDR3 sequence is CASSFLGTNTEAFF. The CDR3 DNA sequence: TGTGCCAGCAGTTTCCTGGGCACTAACACTGAAGCTTTCTTT.

This chain links TRBV11-2 with TRBJ2-7; 14 positions match TRBD2. V lost 5 bases and J lost 6; bases outside the gene matches: 6. There are 15 residues in the CDR3. Germline CDR1 is SGHAT and CDR2 is FQNNGV. CDR3 DNA sequence: TGTGCCAGCAGCCACGGACTAGCGGGGGGATTCGAGCAGTACTTC. This sequence encodes CASSHGLAGGFEQYF.

The chain employs TRBV12-5 and TRBJ1-3; possible D gene TRBD1, 5 bases. The germline V gene has CDR1 LGHNT and CDR2 FRNRAP. The CDR3 has 15 residues. V was shortened by 1 base and J by 2 bases, with 9 bases between the two germline ends. This CDR3 is CASGLDQGTGNTIYF. DNA for the CDR3: TGTGCTAGTGGTTTGGACCAGGGCACTGGAAACACCATATATTTT.

V is TRBV7-2 and J is TRBJ1-2; 7 positions match TRBD1. Germline assignment: CDR1 SGHTA and CDR2 FQGNSA. The CDR3 runs 15 residues. V was clipped by 1 base and J by 4 bases; unmatched bases: 6. The CDR3 here is CASSLVSGGTYGYTF. The CDR3 DNA is TGTGCCAGCAGCTTAGTGTCAGGGGGTACCTATGGCTACACCTTC.

The chain carries TRBV27 and TRBJ2-1, with 16 bases lining up with TRBD2. Germline V gene lookup returns CDR1 MNHEY and CDR2 SMNVEV (reference sequence). V trimming: 5 bases; J trimming: 6 bases; junction bases outside the gene matches: 16. The CDR3 has 20 residues. The CDR3 nucleotides are TGTGCCAGCAGTCAGCGGACCTCCGGGACTAGCGGGAGGGCCCTCAATGAGCAGTTCTTC. It yields the protein CASSQRTSGTSGRALNEQFF.

V and J are TRBV14 and TRBJ2-7, with a weak D call TRBD2 (6 bases). This CDR3 has 15 amino acids. Germline CDR1 reads SGHDN; CDR2 reads FVKESK. The V end was cut by 3 bases, the J end by 3 bases, with 15 bases between. The CDR3 sequence: CASSQQGDGGYEQYF. Here the CDR3 DNA reads TGTGCCAGCAGCCAGCAGGGAGACGGGGGCTACGAGCAGTACTTC.

The genes are TRBV5-6 and TRBJ2-2; TRBD2 matches 10 bases. The CDR3 is 16 residues long. The junction had 7 bases not matched to a gene; V was cut back by 2 bases and J by 6 bases. Germline assignment: CDR1 SGHDT and CDR2 YYEEEE. The DNA of the CDR3 is TGTGCCAGCAGCTTTCCAGCGGGGGGGCACGCCGGGGAGCTGTTTTTT. Its translation: CASSFPAGGHAGELFF.

The CDR3 sequence is CASSFDRLVGGELFF. The CDR3, as DNA: TGTGCCAGCAGCTTTGACAGGCTCGTCGGCGGGGAGCTGTTTTTT. The V call is TRBV7-9, the J call TRBJ2-2; perhaps TRBD1 as D (6 bases). The CDR3 length is 15 residues. V dropped 3 bases and J dropped 7 bases, with 15 bases sitting between them. The germline gives CDR1 SEHNR, CDR2 FQNEAQ (reference sequence). Combining the CDR3 with reference TRBV7-9 and TRBJ2-2 gives the whole variable domain DTGVSQNPRHKITKRGQNVTFRCDPISEHNRLYWYRQTLGQGPEFLTYFQNEAQLEKSRLLSDRFSAERPKGSFSTLEIQRTEQGDSAMYLCASSFDRLVGGELFFGEGSRLTVL.

V usage is TRBV5-1 and J usage is TRBJ1-1; a weak D match, TRBD1 (5 bases). The CDR3 spans 15 residues. Trimming took 0 bases from V and 8 from J, leaving 17 bases between them. The V gene's germline CDR1 is SGHRS and CDR2 YFSETQ. The CDR3 sequence: CASSLGQGPNSEAFF. CDR3 in DNA: TGCGCCAGCAGCTTGGGTCAGGGTCCCAACTCCGAAGCTTTCTTT.

The chain couples TRBV25-1 to TRBJ1-1; D is unresolved. CDR1 MGHDK and CDR2 SYGVNS come from the germline V gene. Deletions cut 0 bases from V and 7 bases from J, with 3 bases between. The CDR3 sequence is 11 residues long. The CDR3, as DNA: TGTGCCAGCAGTGAATATAGTGAAGCTTTCTTT. It yields the protein CASSEYSEAFF.

The chain is built from TRBV7-2 and TRBJ2-3, with D perhaps TRBD1 (7 bases). From germline, CDR1 is SGHTA and CDR2 FQGNSA. The V gene lost 4 bases and the J gene lost 4 bases, with 12 bases spanning the gap. CDR3 length equals 14 residues. For the CDR3, the DNA is TGTGCCAGCAGCTCGCAGGGGGGATCAGATACGCAGTATTTT. Its protein product is CASSSQGGSDTQYF.

This clone was observed a single time. The sample holds other DNA sequences that translate to the same CDR3. The chain employs TRBV7-2 and TRBJ1-3; D remains unclear. The CDR3 sequence is 15 residues long. The germline CDR1 and CDR2 sequences are SGHTA and FQGNSA. Trimming cost V 1 base and J 4 bases, with 11 bases left between them. CDR3 residues: CASSLDAGTGNTIYF. The DNA for the CDR3 is TGTGCCAGCAGCTTAGACGCGGGCACGGGAAACACCATATATTTT.